The 21 T cell receptor beta chains in this list originate from one sample, sequenced in a study of OX40 agonist ivuxolimab in advanced cancers. Measured with immunoSEQ multiplex PCR; TCRdb has only the in-frame clones, and not every one. The sample has about 66,000 clones, 80% to 85% seen once. The sample consisted of CD4+ or CD8+ T cells sorted from blood, taken in a trial of the OX40 agonist ivuxolimab. Source of these receptors: an adult with an advanced solid tumor such as melanoma, head and neck, liver or kidney cancer.

V gene TRBV5-1 combines with J gene TRBJ2-7, with D maybe TRBD2 (5 bases). Germline CDR1 reads SGHRS; CDR2 reads YFSETQ. The CDR3 contains 14 residues. V was trimmed by 5 bases and J by 2 bases, leaving 14 bases between them. This chain's CDR3 is CASSPVGLTYEQYF. The CDR3 bases are TGCGCCAGCAGTCCTGTAGGACTCACCTACGAGCAGTACTTC.

This chain joins TRBV5-1 and TRBJ2-3, with 8 bases lining up with TRBD2. Germline CDR1 SGHRS, CDR2 YFSETQ. The V gene end was trimmed by 2 bases and the J gene end by 3 bases; junction bases not matched to a gene: 5. The CDR3 contains 15 residues. CDR3: CASSLAGVRTDTQYF. The CDR3 DNA follows: TGCGCCAGCAGCTTAGCGGGAGTTAGGACAGATACGCAGTATTTT.

V is TRBV27 and J is TRBJ2-7, with TRBD2 matching over 7 bases. After removal of 4 bases from V and 2 bases from J, the junction contained 8 bases not matched to a gene. The CDR3 is made up of 15 amino acids. Germline loops: CDR1 MNHEY, CDR2 SMNVEV (reference sequence). CDR3 in amino acids: CASSYRPSGPYEQYF. DNA for the CDR3: TGTGCCAGCAGTTATCGGCCTAGCGGACCCTACGAGCAGTACTTC.

This clone is labeled medium-sized. V is TRBV4-2 and J is TRBJ2-7, with 9 bases that match TRBD2. Germline V gene lookup returns CDR1 LGHNA and CDR2 YNFKEQ. The ends lost 2 bases at V and 6 bases at J; junction bases unmatched: 5. The CDR3 sequence is 14 residues long. CDR3 bases: TGTGCCAGCAGCCAACGCGCGGGAGGGGTCGAGCAGTACTTC. It specifies CASSQRAGGVEQYF.

The rearrangement links TRBV30 to TRBJ1-2; TRBD1 aligns across 7 bases. The CDR3 length is 14 residues. V gave up 2 bases and J gave up 4 bases; unmatched junction bases: 7. The germline CDR1 and CDR2 sequences are GTSNPN and SVGIG (reference sequence). This chain's CDR3 is CAWSPETGTYGYTF. CDR3 in DNA: TGTGCCTGGAGTCCCGAGACAGGGACCTATGGCTACACCTTC.

This clone is a singleton in its sample. The chain recombines TRBV11-3 with TRBJ2-7; 13 positions agree with TRBD2. The germline CDR1 and CDR2 sequences are SGHNT and YENEEA. After removal of 5 bases from V and 5 bases from J, the junction contained 6 bases not matched to a gene. This CDR3 comprises 15 residues. In DNA, the CDR3 is TGTGCCAGCAGCGAAGGACTAGCGGGAGAGGACGAGCAGTACTTC. Translating gives CASSEGLAGEDEQYF. Full variable domain (outside the CDR3, taken from reference TRBV11-3 and TRBJ2-7): EAGVVQSPRYKIIEKKQPVAFWCNPISGHNTLYWYLQNLGQGPELLIRYENEEAVDDSQLPKDRFSAERLKGVDSTLKIQPAELGDSAVYLCASSEGLAGEDEQYFGPGTRLTVT.

This sequence joins TRBV4-3 and TRBJ2-3; no reliable D call. CDR1 is LGHNA, CDR2 YSLEER, per germline. V lost 4 bases, J lost 2 bases, and 7 bases lay in between. CDR3 length: 13 residues. CDR3 sequence: CASSPRHTDTQYF. CDR3 bases: TGCGCCAGCAGCCCCCGCCACACAGATACGCAGTATTTT.

The V gene is TRBV28, the J gene TRBJ2-3; D possibly corresponds to TRBD2 (6 bases). Germline lookup yields CDR1 MDHEN and CDR2 SYDVKM. The CDR3 has 15 amino acids. The germline V and J ends were trimmed by 2 bases and 1 base, with 10 bases remaining between them. CDR3 sequence (DNA): TGTGCCAGCAGTTTACTAGCGCGAGGCACAGATACGCAGTATTTT. Encoded protein: CASSLLARGTDTQYF.

CDR3 sequence reads: CASSLAGGNTEAFF. Here the CDR3 DNA reads TGTGCCAGCAGCTTAGCTGGAGGGAACACTGAAGCTTTCTTT. J is TRBJ1-1 and V is TRBV7-6, with D unresolved. The V end was cut by 0 bases, the J end by 1 base, with 6 bases between. This CDR3 spans 14 amino acids. Per the germline V gene, CDR1 is SGHVS and CDR2 is FNYEAQ.

V is TRBV29-1 and J is TRBJ2-2, with a weak D call TRBD1 (6 bases). This CDR3 is built from 14 residues. Trimming took off 5 bases at V and 2 bases at J, with 12 bases between the two ends. CDR1 is SQVTM and CDR2 is ANQGSEA in the germline V gene. The CDR3 sequence is CSVRNRENTGELFF. The CDR3 nucleotides read TGCAGCGTTAGGAACAGGGAAAACACCGGGGAGCTGTTTTTT.

This clone was detected only a few times. The V call is TRBV29-1, the J call TRBJ2-1; 8 positions match TRBD2. The CDR3 has 14 residues. Looked up from germline, CDR1 is SQVTM and CDR2 is ANQGSEA. Trimming took 7 bases from V and 5 from J; bases not matched to a gene: 10. The CDR3 DNA is TGCAGCGCGAAGGAAATAGCGGGGAACAATGAGCAGTTCTTC. It is translated as CSAKEIAGNNEQFF.

This chain uses TRBV6-4 with TRBJ2-2, with unresolved D. The CDR3 runs to 12 residues. Germline values: CDR1 MRHNA, CDR2 SNTAGT. Deletions cut 2 bases from V and 5 bases from J, with 3 bases between. This chain's CDR3 is CASSDRTGELFF. DNA for the CDR3: TGTGCCAGCAGTGACAGGACCGGGGAGCTGTTTTTT.

The chain recombines TRBV29-1 with TRBJ1-2; 7 positions agree with TRBD1. J gave up 0 bases and V 7 bases, and 5 bases lay outside the gene matches. CDR1 and CDR2 from the germline V gene are SQVTM and ANQGSEA. CDR3 size: 13 residues. CDR3 DNA: TGCAGCGGAAGGGACAGCTCTAACTATGGCTACACCTTC. Translation gives CSGRDSSNYGYTF.

The chain joins TRBV19 to TRBJ2-7; tentative D call: TRBD2 (5 bases). The CDR3 totals 17 residues. Germline values: CDR1 LNHDA, CDR2 SQIVND (reference sequence). Trimming took 3 bases from V and 2 from J, leaving 20 bases between them. CDR3 residues: CASSIGLTWILPYEQYF. CDR3 nucleotides: TGTGCCAGTAGTATCGGACTGACTTGGATACTACCCTACGAGCAGTACTTC.

The chain recombines TRBV28 with TRBJ2-5, with 9 bases identical to TRBD2. Trimming cost V 3 bases and J 5 bases; bases outside gene matches: 4. This CDR3 has 14 amino acids. Germline V CDR1 and CDR2: MDHEN, SYDVKM. CDR3 region: CASSLPAGGETQYF. In DNA, the CDR3 is TGTGCCAGCAGTTTGCCCGCGGGGGGGGAGACCCAGTACTTC.

The chain uses TRBV2 and TRBJ2-1; 7 bases align to TRBD2. The germline CDR1 and CDR2 sequences are SNHLY and FYNNEI. V trimming: 4 bases; J trimming: 0 bases; junction bases outside the gene matches: 0. The CDR3 is 14 amino acids. The DNA for the CDR3 is TGTGCCAGCAGTGGGACTAGCTCCTACAATGAGCAGTTCTTC. As protein: CASSGTSSYNEQFF.

J is TRBJ2-3 and V is TRBV6-1, with D perhaps being TRBD1 or TRBD2 (5 bases each). CDR1 and CDR2 (germline): MNHNS, SASEGT. The CDR3 has 12 residues. V gave up 7 bases and J gave up 4 bases, with 9 bases separating them. The CDR3 sequence is CASNRGADTQYF. The CDR3 DNA reads TGTGCCAGCAACAGAGGGGCAGATACGCAGTATTTT.

This rearrangement joins TRBV25-1 to TRBJ2-6; D perhaps matches TRBD1 (5 bases). There are 13 residues in the CDR3. Germline V gene lookup returns CDR1 MGHDK and CDR2 SYGVNS. V lost 7 bases and J lost 1, with 5 bases in between. The DNA for the CDR3 is TGTGCCAGCACAGGGTCTGGGGCCAACGTCCTGACTTTC. Translated, it gives CASTGSGANVLTF. Supplemented by reference TRBV25-1 and TRBJ2-6, the full variable domain reads EADIYQTPRYLVIGTGKKITLECSQTMGHDKMYWYQQDPGMELHLIHYSYGVNSTEKGDLSSESTVSRIRTEHFPLTLESARPSHTSQYLCASTGSGANVLTFGAGSRLTVL.

The chain carries TRBV28 and TRBJ2-7, with a possible D match to TRBD1 (5 bases). Germline CDR1 is MDHEN and CDR2 is SYDVKM. This CDR3 region has 17 residues. Trimming stripped 8 bases from V and 1 base from J, with 24 bases between. CDR3 loop: CASDSLTVGRRSYEQYF. CDR3 nucleotides: TGTGCCAGCGATAGTCTTACGGTGGGGCGGCGTTCCTACGAGCAGTACTTC.

The rearrangement links TRBV28 to TRBJ1-2, with 7 bases lining up with TRBD1. The CDR3 totals 14 residues. Looked up from germline, CDR1 is MDHEN and CDR2 is SYDVKM. V lost 3 bases to trimming and J lost 7 bases; unmatched junction nucleotides: 8. In nucleotides, the CDR3 is TGTGCCAGCAGTTTCCTTACAGGGGATGGTGGCTACACCTTC. Its protein is CASSFLTGDGGYTF.

The gene calls are TRBV29-1 and TRBJ2-7; D perhaps matches TRBD2 (6 bases). This CDR3 contains 15 residues. V dropped 6 bases and J dropped 1 base, with 19 bases sitting between them. Germline V lookup: CDR1 SQVTM, CDR2 ANQGSEA. The DNA for the CDR3 is TGCAGCGTGGCCCCGGTTGGGGGGAATTCCTACGAGCAGTACTTC. Encoded protein: CSVAPVGGNSYEQYF.